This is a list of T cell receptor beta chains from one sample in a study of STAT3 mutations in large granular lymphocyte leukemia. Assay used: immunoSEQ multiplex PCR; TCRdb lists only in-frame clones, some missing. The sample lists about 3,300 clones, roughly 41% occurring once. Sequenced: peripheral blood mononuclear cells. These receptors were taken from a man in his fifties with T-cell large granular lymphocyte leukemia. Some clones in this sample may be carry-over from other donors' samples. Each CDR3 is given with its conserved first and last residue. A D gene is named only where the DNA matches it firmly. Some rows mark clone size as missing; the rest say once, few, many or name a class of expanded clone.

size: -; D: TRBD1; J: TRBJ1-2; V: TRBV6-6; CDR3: CASRGSTGGNYGYTF; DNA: TGTGCCAGCAGAGGTTCGACAGGGGGCAACTATGGCTACACCTTC
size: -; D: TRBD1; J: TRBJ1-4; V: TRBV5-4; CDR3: CASSSHPGQGTEELFF; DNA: TGTGCCAGCAGCTCACACCCCGGACAGGGGACGGAGGAACTGTTTTTT
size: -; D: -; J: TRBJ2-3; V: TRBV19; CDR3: CASSMGPRPTDTQYF; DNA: TGTGCCAGTAGTATGGGACCGCGTCCGACAGATACGCAGTATTTT
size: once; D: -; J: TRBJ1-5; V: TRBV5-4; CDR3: CASSLDGLANQPQHF; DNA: TGTGCCAGCAGCTTGGACGGTCTAGCCAACCAGCCCCAGCATTTT
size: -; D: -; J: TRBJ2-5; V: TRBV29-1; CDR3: CSGGVGETQYF; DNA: TGCAGCGGGGGGGTCGGGGAGACCCAGTACTTC
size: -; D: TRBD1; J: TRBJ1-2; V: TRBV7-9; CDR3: CASSLDPGQGARFYGYTF; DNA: TGTGCCAGCAGCTTAGATCCGGGACAGGGGGCGAGGTTCTATGGCTACACCTTC
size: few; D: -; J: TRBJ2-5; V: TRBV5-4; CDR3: CASSTWGQETQYF; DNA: TGTGCCAGCAGCACCTGGGGGCAAGAGACCCAGTACTTC
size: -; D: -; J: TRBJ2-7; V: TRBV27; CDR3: CASSLMGAAYEQYF; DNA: TGTGCCAGCAGTTTAATGGGGGCGGCCTACGAGCAGTACTTC
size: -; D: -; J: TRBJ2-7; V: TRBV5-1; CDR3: CASSPTGIPEQYF; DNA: TGCGCCAGCAGCCCAACAGGAATTCCCGAGCAGTACTTC
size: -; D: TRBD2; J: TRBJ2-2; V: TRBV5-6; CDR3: CASRSRTSGRAANTGELFF; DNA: TGTGCCAGCAGATCCCGGACTAGCGGGAGGGCAGCGAACACCGGGGAGCTGTTTTTT
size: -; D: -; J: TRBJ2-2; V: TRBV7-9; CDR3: CASSLMIGELFF; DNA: TGTGCCAGCAGCCTAATGATCGGGGAGCTGTTTTTT
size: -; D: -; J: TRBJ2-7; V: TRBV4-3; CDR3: CASSQETSSYEQYF; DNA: TGCGCCAGCAGCCAAGAGACTAGTTCCTACGAGCAGTACTTC
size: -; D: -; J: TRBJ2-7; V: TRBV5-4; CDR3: CASSLGLTYEQYF; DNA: TGTGCCAGCAGCTTGGGGCTGACCTACGAGCAGTACTTC
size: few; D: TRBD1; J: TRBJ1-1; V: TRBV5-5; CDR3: CASSSRGRATEAFF; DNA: TGTGCCAGCAGCTCGAGGGGGCGGGCCACTGAAGCTTTCTTT
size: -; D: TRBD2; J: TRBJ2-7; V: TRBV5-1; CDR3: CASSPIPGRDPYEQYF; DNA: TGCGCCAGCAGCCCCATACCCGGGAGGGACCCTTACGAGCAGTACTTC
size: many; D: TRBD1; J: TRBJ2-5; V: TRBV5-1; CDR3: CASSPGTGTGETQYF; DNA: TGCGCCAGCAGCCCAGGGACAGGGACGGGGGAGACCCAGTACTTC
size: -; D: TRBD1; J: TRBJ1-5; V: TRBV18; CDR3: CASSPDRGGNQPQHF; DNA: TGTGCCAGCTCACCCGACAGGGGAGGTAATCAGCCCCAGCATTTT
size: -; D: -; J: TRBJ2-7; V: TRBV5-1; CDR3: CASSLVGPYEQYF; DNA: TGCGCCAGCAGCTTGGTGGGTCCCTACGAGCAGTACTTC
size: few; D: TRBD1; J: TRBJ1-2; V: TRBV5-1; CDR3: CASSNPGTGDGYTF; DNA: TGCGCCAGCAGCAACCCCGGGACAGGGGATGGCTACACCTTC
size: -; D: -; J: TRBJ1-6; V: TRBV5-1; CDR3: CASSLEGWNSPLHF; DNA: TGCGCCAGCAGCTTGGAAGGGTGGAATTCACCCCTCCACTTT
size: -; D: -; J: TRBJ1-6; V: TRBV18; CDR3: CASSPMPDYNSPLHF; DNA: TGTGCCAGCTCACCTATGCCGGACTATAATTCACCCCTCCACTTT
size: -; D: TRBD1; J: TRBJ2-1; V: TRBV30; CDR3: CAWRGDRGRVEFEQFF; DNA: TGTGCCTGGAGGGGAGACAGGGGACGCGTCGAATTTGAGCAGTTCTTC
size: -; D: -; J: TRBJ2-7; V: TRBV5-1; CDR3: CASKQPPSYEQYF; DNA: TGCGCCAGCAAACAGCCCCCCTCGTACGAGCAGTACTTC
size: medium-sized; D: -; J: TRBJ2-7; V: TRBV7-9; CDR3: CASSLARDHEQYF; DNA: TGTGCCAGCAGCTTAGCGCGGGACCACGAGCAGTACTTC
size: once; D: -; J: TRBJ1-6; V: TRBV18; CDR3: CASSEIDSNSPLHF; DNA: TGTGCCAGCTCAGAAATCGACAGCAATTCACCCCTCCACTTT
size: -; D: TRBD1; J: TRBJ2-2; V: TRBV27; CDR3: CASSVGQINTGELFF; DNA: TGTGCCAGCAGTGTGGGACAGATTAACACCGGGGAGCTGTTTTTT
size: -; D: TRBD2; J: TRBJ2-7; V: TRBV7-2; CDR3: CASSSIAGGREQYF; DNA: TGTGCCAGCAGCTCCATAGCGGGAGGGCGAGAGCAGTACTTC
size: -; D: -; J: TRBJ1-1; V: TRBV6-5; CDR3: CASSYSIGPNTEAFF; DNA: TGTGCCAGCAGTTACTCGATCGGTCCAAACACTGAAGCTTTCTTT
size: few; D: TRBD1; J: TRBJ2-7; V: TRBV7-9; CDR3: CASRGQGLNEQYF; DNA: TGTGCCAGCAGAGGACAGGGTTTGAACGAGCAGTACTTC
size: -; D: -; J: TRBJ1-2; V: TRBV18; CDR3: CASSQTWDTINYGYTF; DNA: TGTGCCAGCTCACAGACTTGGGACACCATCAACTATGGCTACACCTTC
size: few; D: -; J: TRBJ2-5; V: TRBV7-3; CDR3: CASSLTGRQETQYF; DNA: TGTGCCAGCAGCTTAACGGGCAGACAAGAGACCCAGTACTTC
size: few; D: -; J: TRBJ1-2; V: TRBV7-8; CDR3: CATFLSRTEIYGYTF; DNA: TGTGCCACCTTTCTTAGTCGGACCGAAATATATGGCTACACCTTC
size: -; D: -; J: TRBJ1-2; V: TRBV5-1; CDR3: CASSRQEIVDGYTF; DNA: TGCGCCAGCAGCCGGCAGGAGATTGTGGATGGCTACACCTTC
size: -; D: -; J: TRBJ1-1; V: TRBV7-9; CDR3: CASFYSGNTEAFF; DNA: TGTGCCAGCTTCTATTCGGGGAACACTGAAGCTTTCTTT
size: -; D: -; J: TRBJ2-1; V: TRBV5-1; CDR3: CASSSSDEQFF; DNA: TGCGCCAGCAGCTCTAGCGATGAGCAGTTCTTC
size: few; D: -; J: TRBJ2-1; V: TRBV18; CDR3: CASRTGNYNEQFF; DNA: TGTGCCAGCCGCACAGGGAACTACAATGAGCAGTTCTTC
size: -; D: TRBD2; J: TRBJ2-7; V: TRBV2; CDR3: CAAGYSYEQYF; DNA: TGTGCAGCGGGATACTCCTACGAGCAGTACTTC
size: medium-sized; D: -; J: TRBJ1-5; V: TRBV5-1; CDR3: CASSLSRGQPQHF; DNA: TGCGCCAGCAGCTTGAGTCGGGGTCAGCCCCAGCATTTT
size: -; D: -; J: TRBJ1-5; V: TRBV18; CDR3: CASSLAQGSNQPQHF; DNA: TGTGCCAGCTCACTCGCACAGGGAAGCAATCAGCCCCAGCATTTT
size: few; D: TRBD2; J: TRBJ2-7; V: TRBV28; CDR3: CASMGTSYEQYF; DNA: TGTGCCAGCATGGGGACTAGTTACGAGCAGTACTTC
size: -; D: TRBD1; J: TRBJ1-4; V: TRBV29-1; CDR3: CSVSGQGKEKLFF; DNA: TGCAGCGTATCGGGACAGGGGAAAGAAAAACTGTTTTTT
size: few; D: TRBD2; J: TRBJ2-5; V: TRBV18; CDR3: CASSPPGGTETQYF; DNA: TGTGCCAGCTCACCACCGGGAGGGACAGAGACCCAGTACTTC
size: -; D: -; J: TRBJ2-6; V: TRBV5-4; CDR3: CASRKGGVSGANVLTF; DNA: TGTGCCAGCAGGAAAGGGGGAGTCTCTGGGGCCAACGTCCTGACTTTC
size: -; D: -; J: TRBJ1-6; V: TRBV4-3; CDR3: CASSQEWRLSSPLHF; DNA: TGCGCCAGCAGCCAAGAGTGGCGCCTTAGTTCACCCCTCCACTTT
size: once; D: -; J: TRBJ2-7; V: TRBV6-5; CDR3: CASRDGTGSTYEQYF; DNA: TGTGCCAGCAGGGACGGAACAGGGTCTACCTACGAGCAGTACTTC
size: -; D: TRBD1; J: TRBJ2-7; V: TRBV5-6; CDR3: CASSLGAGQGYEQYF; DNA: TGTGCCAGCAGCTTGGGGGCGGGACAGGGCTACGAGCAGTACTTC
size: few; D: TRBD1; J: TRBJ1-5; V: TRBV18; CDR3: CASSPTGQWNQPQHF; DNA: TGTGCCAGCTCACCTACGGGACAGTGGAATCAGCCCCAGCATTTT
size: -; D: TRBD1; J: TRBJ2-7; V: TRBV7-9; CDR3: CAARGQGPYEQYF; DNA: TGTGCCGCCAGGGGACAGGGGCCCTACGAGCAGTACTTC
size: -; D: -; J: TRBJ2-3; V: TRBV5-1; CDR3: CASRSGQNTDTQYF; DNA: TGCGCCAGCAGATCCGGGCAGAACACAGATACGCAGTATTTT
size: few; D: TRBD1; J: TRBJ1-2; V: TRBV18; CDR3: CASSIGTESYGYTF; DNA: TGTGCCAGCTCAATTGGGACAGAGTCCTATGGCTACACCTTC
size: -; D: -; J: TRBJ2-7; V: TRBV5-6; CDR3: CASHALSSYEQYF; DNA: TGTGCCAGTCACGCCCTAAGCTCCTACGAGCAGTACTTC
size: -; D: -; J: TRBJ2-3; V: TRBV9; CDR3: CASSPQTGTDTQYF; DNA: TGTGCCAGCAGCCCCCAGACTGGCACAGATACGCAGTATTTT
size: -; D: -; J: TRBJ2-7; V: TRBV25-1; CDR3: CASSYLREQYF; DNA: TGTGCCAGCAGCTACTTACGGGAGCAGTACTTC
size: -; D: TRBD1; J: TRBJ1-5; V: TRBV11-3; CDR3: CASSLLTGKQPQHF; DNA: TGTGCCAGCAGCCTCCTGACAGGGAAGCAGCCCCAGCATTTT
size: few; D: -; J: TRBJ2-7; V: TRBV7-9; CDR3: CASSLEAAGSYEQYF; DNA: TGTGCCAGCAGCTTAGAGGCGGCAGGATCCTACGAGCAGTACTTC
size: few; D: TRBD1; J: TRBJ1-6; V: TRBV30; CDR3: CAWRRTGTDNSPLHF; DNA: TGTGCCTGGAGGAGGACAGGGACGGATAATTCACCCCTCCACTTT
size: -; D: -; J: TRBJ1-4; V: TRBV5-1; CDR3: CASSFSERDGEKLFF; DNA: TGCGCCAGCAGCTTTTCCGAAAGAGATGGAGAAAAACTGTTTTTT
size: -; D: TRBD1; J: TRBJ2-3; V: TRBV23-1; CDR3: CASSLDRGTDTQYF; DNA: TGCGCCAGCAGCCTCGACAGGGGCACAGATACGCAGTATTTT
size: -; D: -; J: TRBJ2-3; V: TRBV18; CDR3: CASSPLGAGSTDTQYF; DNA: TGTGCCAGCTCACCACTCGGGGCAGGTAGCACAGATACGCAGTATTTT